This TCR beta chain was sequenced during a study of T cells in Graves' hyperthyroidism and ophthalmopathy. Across the whole study: Peripheral blood was collected at initial diagnosis, before any treatment.

Isolation of PBMCs was performed on approximately 10 ml fresh peripheral blood. This CDR3 is built from 11 residues. Germline values: CDR1 DFQATT, CDR2 SNEGSKA (reference sequence). Study-wide findings and caveats: Blood also carried most thyroid clonotypes expanded above 0.001. In simple terms, a model built on 13 V-J features told ophthalmopathy apart from stable hyperthyroidism.

This clonotype was seen at least ten times. Its antigen remains unknown. Its ends do not fully match the called genes, so a read error is possible. RNA transcripts served as the template for amplifying TCR beta CDR3 regions. TCR CDR3 regions were first amplified by RT-PCR with HTBI primers. Via MiXCR, TCRdb re-called the multiplex PCR reads, giving one row per CDR3 protein. The sample yields more than 650,000 distinct CDR3 sequences, less than 15% seen once. The chain is built from TRBV20-1 and TRBJ1-1; D call uncertain. The specimen was blood. The source of this sequence is a young woman with Graves' hyperthyroidism. CDR3 protein: CCPALNTEAFF. The CDR3 nucleotides are TGTTGTCCGGCGTTGAACACTGAAGCTTTCTTT.